These T cell receptor beta chains were read from a single sample in a study of T cells in Graves' hyperthyroidism and ophthalmopathy. TCRdb itself ran the multiplex PCR reads through MiXCR, one entry per CDR3 protein. The sample consists of roughly 150,000 distinct CDR3 sequences, about a tenth of them appearing once. Sequenced sample: blood. These receptors were collected from a woman in her late teens or twenties with Graves' hyperthyroidism that later progressed to Graves' ophthalmopathy. Both conserved end residues are part of each CDR3. A D gene is named only where the DNA matches it firmly. Where a row states a size, it is once, few, many or the class of an expanded clone; other rows omit it.

CSVDLTGFDGYTF TGCAGCGTTGACTTGACAGGATTTGATGGCTACACCTTC few NA TRBJ1-2 TRBV29-1
CASSYMAAVLFF TGTGCCAGCAGTTATATGGCCGCAGTTTTGTTCTTC NA NA TRBJ2-1 TRBV6-2/TRBV6-3
CASSPTDNGRGRVMNTEAFF TGTGCCAGCAGTCCAACCGACAACGGCAGGGGCCGGGTAATGAACACTGAAGCTTTCTTT many NA TRBJ1-1 TRBV27
CASSPPGQANYGYTF TGTGCCAGCAGCCCCCCGGGACAGGCAAACTATGGCTACACCTTC many TRBD1 TRBJ1-2 TRBV7-9
CASSDVLWGGQPQHF TGTGCCAGCAGTGATGTCTTGTGGGGGGGTCAGCCCCAGCATTTT many NA TRBJ1-5 TRBV6-1
CASSQDWVREGDTQYF TGTGCCAGCAGCCAAGATTGGGTGCGGGAGGGAGATACGCAGTATTTT NA TRBD2 TRBJ2-3 TRBV4-2
CASSLVVSRHTGELFF TGTGCCAGCAGCTTAGTCGTATCCCGCCACACCGGGGAGCTGTTTTTT NA NA TRBJ2-2 TRBV7-6
CSARDQGWETQYF TGCAGTGCTAGAGATCAGGGTTGGGAGACCCAGTACTTC many NA TRBJ2-5 TRBV20-1
CAWSGGEQYF TGTGCCTGGAGCGGGGGCGAGCAGTACTTC many NA TRBJ2-7 TRBV30
CATSRVGQQNYGYTF TGTGCCACCAGCAGAGTGGGACAGCAAAACTATGGCTACACCTTC few TRBD1 TRBJ1-2 TRBV15
CASSAGLNTGELFF TGTGCCAGTTCGGCGGGGCTGAACACCGGGGAGCTGTTTTTT many NA TRBJ2-2 TRBV27
CATSREAGGTYNEQFF TGTGCCACCAGCAGAGAAGCGGGAGGCACCTACAATGAGCAGTTCTTC few TRBD2 TRBJ2-1 TRBV15
CASRDPLAGRVTDTQYF TGTGCCAGCAGGGATCCACTAGCGGGACGAGTAACAGATACGCAGTATTTT many TRBD2 TRBJ2-3 TRBV6-2/TRBV6-3
CSAPRQGTFEQYF TGCAGTGCACCCAGACAGGGTACCTTCGAGCAGTACTTC many TRBD1 TRBJ2-7 TRBV20-1
CASKRGKGDEQFF TGCGCCAGCAAGAGGGGTAAGGGGGATGAGCAGTTCTTC many NA TRBJ2-1 TRBV5-1
CATSDSTRGWKAFF TGTGCCACCAGTGATTCGACCAGGGGCTGGAAAGCTTTCTTT many NA TRBJ1-1 TRBV24-1
CASSRTSGGCGSGELFF TGTGCCAGCAGTCGGACCAGCGGGGGATGCGGGTCCGGGGAGCTGTTTTTT NA TRBD2 TRBJ2-2 TRBV6-1
CASSQRTGNEKLFF TGTGCCAGCAGCCAAAGGACAGGGAATGAAAAACTGTTTTTT many TRBD1 TRBJ1-4 TRBV13